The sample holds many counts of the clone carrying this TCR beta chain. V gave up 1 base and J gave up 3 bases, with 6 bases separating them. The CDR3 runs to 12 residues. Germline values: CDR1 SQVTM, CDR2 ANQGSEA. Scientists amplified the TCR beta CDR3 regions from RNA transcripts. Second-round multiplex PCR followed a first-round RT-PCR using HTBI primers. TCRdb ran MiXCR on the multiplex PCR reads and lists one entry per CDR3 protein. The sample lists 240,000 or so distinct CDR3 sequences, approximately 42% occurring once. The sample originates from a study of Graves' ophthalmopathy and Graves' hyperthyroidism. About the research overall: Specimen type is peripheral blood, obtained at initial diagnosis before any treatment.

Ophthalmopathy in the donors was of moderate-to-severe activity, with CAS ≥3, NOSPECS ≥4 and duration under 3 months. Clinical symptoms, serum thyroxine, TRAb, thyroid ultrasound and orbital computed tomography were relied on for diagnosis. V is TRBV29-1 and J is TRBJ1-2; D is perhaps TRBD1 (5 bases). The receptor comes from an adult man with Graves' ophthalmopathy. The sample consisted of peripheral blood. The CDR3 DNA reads TGCAGCGTTGAAGGGGGCGACTATGGCTACACCTTC. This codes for CSVEGGDYGYTF. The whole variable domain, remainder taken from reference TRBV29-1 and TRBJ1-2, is SAVISQKPSRDICQRGTSLTIQCQVDSQVTMMFWYRQQPGQSLTLIATANQGSEATYESGFVIDKFPISRPNLTFSTLTVSNMSPEDSSIYLCSVEGGDYGYTFGSGTRLTVV.